This note documents a single TCR beta chain sequence. Its antigen is still unknown. Germline V gene sequence: CDR1 ENHRY, CDR2 SYGVKD. Trimming cost V 10 bases and J 8 bases; bases outside gene matches: 7. There are 13 residues in the CDR3. The sample originates from a study of T cell responses to AZD1222 COVID-19 vaccine. Clones were sequenced by immunoSEQ multiplex PCR, and TCRdb holds only the in-frame ones, with some missing. The data show about 160,000 clones, 90% to 95% seen once. Study-level findings and limits: Nearly half of spike-specific TCRs reportedly target variant regions that are unmutated in the B.1.351 and B.1.1.7 variants.

Source: peripheral blood, taken 28 days after the second AZD1222 dose. The receptor was derived from an adult who received the AZD1222 COVID-19 vaccine. The chain combines TRBV10-3 with TRBJ1-4; 10 bases match TRBD1. In nucleotides, the CDR3 is TGTGCCAGCAGGACAGGGGGTAACGAAAAACTGTTTTTT. It yields the protein CASRTGGNEKLFF.